This is a list of T cell receptor beta chains from one sample in a study of Graves' ophthalmopathy and Graves' hyperthyroidism. TCRdb processed the multiplex PCR reads anew with MiXCR; each CDR3 protein has one entry. The sample contains a few hundred thousand distinct CDR3 sequences, less than 40% of which appear only once. Sample: peripheral blood or thyroid tissue (not recorded which). The receptor source for this set is an adult man with Graves' hyperthyroidism. CDR3s include the opening cysteine and the closing phenylalanine or tryptophan. Fields, in order: J gene, V gene, clone size, D gene, CDR3 protein, CDR3 DNA. The D gene is left open where the match is weak. The listing skips clone size in some rows; elsewhere it reads once, few, many or a size class.

J: TRBJ1-2; V: TRBV29-1; size: .; D: .; CDR3: CSVESRDYGYTF; DNA: TGCAGCGTTGAGTCCAGGGACTATGGCTACACCTTC
J: TRBJ1-2; V: TRBV27; size: .; D: .; CDR3: CASSSNRRGVSRGYTF; DNA: TGTGCCAGCAGTTCAAATAGGAGGGGGGTTTCCAGAGGCTACACCTTC
J: TRBJ1-5; V: TRBV29-1; size: .; D: .; CDR3: CSVSQGGKPQHF; DNA: TGCAGCGTTTCACAGGGTGGGAAGCCCCAGCATTTT
J: TRBJ2-5; V: TRBV29-1; size: .; D: .; CDR3: CSVVPDYRKEAQYF; DNA: TGCAGCGTGGTACCGGACTACCGAAAAGAGGCCCAGTACTTC
J: TRBJ1-2; V: TRBV20-1; size: many; D: TRBD1; CDR3: CSAETADRGSGYTF; DNA: TGCAGTGCTGAAACCGCAGACAGGGGGTCTGGCTACACCTTC
J: TRBJ1-5; V: TRBV19; size: few; D: .; CDR3: CASKSGGAGVSNQPQHF; DNA: TGTGCCAGTAAGTCTGGTGGAGCAGGGGTATCCAATCAGCCCCAGCATTTT
J: TRBJ1-6; V: TRBV2; size: .; D: .; CDR3: CASSEGPGWADNSPLHF; DNA: TGTGCCAGCAGTGAAGGGCCGGGGTGGGCTGATAATTCACCCCTCCACTTT
J: TRBJ2-5; V: TRBV10-3; size: .; D: .; CDR3: CAISTQGGPGETQYF; DNA: TGTGCCATCAGCACACAGGGGGGGCCAGGAGAGACCCAGTACTTC
J: TRBJ1-2; V: TRBV19; size: many; D: .; CDR3: CASSIRDKLEGYTF; DNA: TGTGCCAGTAGTATTCGGGACAAGCTAGAGGGCTACACCTTC
J: TRBJ1-2; V: TRBV20-1; size: .; D: TRBD1; CDR3: CSARYGHRGNDGYTF; DNA: TGCAGTGCCCGGTACGGTCACAGGGGGAACGATGGCTACACCTTC
J: TRBJ2-3; V: TRBV20-1; size: .; D: TRBD1; CDR3: CSATTGLEDTQYF; DNA: TGCAGTGCCACGACAGGGTTGGAAGATACGCAGTATTTT
J: TRBJ1-5; V: TRBV7-9; size: .; D: TRBD1; CDR3: CASSLRTGGGNQPQHF; DNA: TGTGCCAGCAGCCTGAGGACAGGGGGTGGCAATCAGCCCCAGCATTTT
J: TRBJ2-5; V: TRBV10-3; size: .; D: .; CDR3: CATSEEKERETQYF; DNA: TGTGCCACCAGTGAAGAAAAGGAACGGGAGACCCAGTACTTC
J: TRBJ1-1; V: TRBV20-1; size: many; D: .; CDR3: CSISGVGGNTEAFF; DNA: TGCAGCATCTCAGGGGTTGGTGGAAACACTGAAGCTTTCTTT
J: TRBJ2-3; V: TRBV20-1; size: .; D: TRBD2; CDR3: CSARTGLAFSTDTQYF; DNA: TGCAGTGCTAGAACCGGACTAGCGTTTAGCACAGATACGCAGTATTTT